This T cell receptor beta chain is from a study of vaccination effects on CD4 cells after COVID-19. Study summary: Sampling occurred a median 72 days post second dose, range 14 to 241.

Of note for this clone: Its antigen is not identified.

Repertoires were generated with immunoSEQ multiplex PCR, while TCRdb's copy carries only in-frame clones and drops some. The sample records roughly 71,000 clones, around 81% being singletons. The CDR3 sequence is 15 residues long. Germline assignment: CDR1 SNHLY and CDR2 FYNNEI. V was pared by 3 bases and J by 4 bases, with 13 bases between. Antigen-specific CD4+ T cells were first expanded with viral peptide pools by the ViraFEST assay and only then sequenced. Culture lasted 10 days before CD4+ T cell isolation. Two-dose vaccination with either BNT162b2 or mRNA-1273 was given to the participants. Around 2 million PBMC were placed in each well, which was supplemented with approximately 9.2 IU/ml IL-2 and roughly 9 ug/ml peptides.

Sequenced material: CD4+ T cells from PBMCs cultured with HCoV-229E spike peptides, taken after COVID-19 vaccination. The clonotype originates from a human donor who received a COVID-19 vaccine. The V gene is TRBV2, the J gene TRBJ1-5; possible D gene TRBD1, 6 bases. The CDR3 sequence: CASSDTGTSNQPQHF. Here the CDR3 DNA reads TGTGCCAGCAGTGATACCGGGACATCTAATCAGCCCCAGCATTTT.